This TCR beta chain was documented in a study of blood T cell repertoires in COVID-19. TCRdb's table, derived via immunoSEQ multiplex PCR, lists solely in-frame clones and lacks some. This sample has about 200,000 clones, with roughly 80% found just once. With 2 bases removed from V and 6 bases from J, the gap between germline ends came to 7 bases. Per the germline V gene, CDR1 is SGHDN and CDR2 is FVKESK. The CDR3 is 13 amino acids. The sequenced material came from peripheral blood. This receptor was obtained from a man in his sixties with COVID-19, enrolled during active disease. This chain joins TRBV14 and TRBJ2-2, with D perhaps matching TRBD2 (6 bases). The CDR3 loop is CASSQRGAGELFF. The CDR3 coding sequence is TGTGCCAGCAGCCAACGCGGGGCCGGGGAGCTGTTTTTT.